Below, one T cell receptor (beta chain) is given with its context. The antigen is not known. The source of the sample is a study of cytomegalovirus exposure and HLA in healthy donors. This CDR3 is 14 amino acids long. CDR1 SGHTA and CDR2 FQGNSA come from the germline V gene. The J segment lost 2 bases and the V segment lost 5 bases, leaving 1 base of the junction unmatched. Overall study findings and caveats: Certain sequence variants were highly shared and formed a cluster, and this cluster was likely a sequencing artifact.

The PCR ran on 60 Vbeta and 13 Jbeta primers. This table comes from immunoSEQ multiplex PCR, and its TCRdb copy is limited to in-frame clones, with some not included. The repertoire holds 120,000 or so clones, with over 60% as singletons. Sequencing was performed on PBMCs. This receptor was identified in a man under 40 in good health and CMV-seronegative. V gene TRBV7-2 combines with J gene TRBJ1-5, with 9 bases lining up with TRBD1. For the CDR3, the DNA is TGTGCCAGCAGCCGGGACAGGGGCAATCAGCCCCAGCATTTT. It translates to CASSRDRGNQPQHF.